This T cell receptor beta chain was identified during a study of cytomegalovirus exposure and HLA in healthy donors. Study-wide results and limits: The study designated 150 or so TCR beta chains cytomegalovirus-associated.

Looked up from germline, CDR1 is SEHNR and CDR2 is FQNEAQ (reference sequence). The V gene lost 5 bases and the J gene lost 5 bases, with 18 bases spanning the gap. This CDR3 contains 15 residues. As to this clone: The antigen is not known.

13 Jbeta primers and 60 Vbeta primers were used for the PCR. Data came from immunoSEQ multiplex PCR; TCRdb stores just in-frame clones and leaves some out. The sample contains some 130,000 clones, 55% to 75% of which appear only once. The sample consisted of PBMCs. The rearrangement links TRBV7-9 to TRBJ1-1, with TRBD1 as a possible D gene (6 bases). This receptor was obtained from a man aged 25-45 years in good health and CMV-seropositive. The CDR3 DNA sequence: TGTGCCAGCAGCCCTGCACAGGGCCCCGGGACTGAAGCTTTCTTT. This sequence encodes CASSPAQGPGTEAFF. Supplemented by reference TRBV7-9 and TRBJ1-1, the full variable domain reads DTGVSQNPRHKITKRGQNVTFRCDPISEHNRLYWYRQTLGQGPEFLTYFQNEAQLEKSRLLSDRFSAERPKGSFSTLEIQRTEQGDSAMYLCASSPAQGPGTEAFFGQGTRLTVV.